These 18 T cell receptor beta chains were all obtained from the same sample, sequenced in a study of cytomegalovirus exposure and HLA in healthy donors. PCR was performed using 60 Vbeta and 13 Jbeta primers. Measured with immunoSEQ multiplex PCR; TCRdb has only the in-frame clones, and not every one. The repertoire holds about 160,000 clones, with about 79% as singletons. The sample was PBMCs. These receptor sequences come from a woman aged 45-65 years in good health and CMV-seropositive.

This sequence joins TRBV5-4 and TRBJ2-6, with 9 bases fitting TRBD1. The J segment lost 4 bases and the V segment lost 4 bases, leaving 9 bases of the junction unmatched. Germline V gene lookup returns CDR1 SGHNT and CDR2 YYREEE (reference sequence). This CDR3 has 17 residues. As DNA, the CDR3 is TGTGCCAGCAGCCCGACCGGGACAGGGAACGGGGCCAACGTCCTGACTTTC. This translates into CASSPTGTGNGANVLTF.

V and J are TRBV2 and TRBJ1-1, with TRBD1 as a possible D gene (6 bases). The V end was cut by 8 bases, the J end by 1 base, with 14 bases between. CDR1 and CDR2 from the germline V gene are SNHLY and FYNNEI. The CDR3 runs 14 residues. Here the CDR3 reads CASPRGRGNTEAFF. Written as DNA, the CDR3 is TGTGCCAGCCCGCGGGGGCGGGGGAACACTGAAGCTTTCTTT. Full variable domain (rest looked up from reference TRBV2 and TRBJ1-1): EPEVTQTPSHQVTQMGQEVILRCVPISNHLYFYWYRQILGQKVEFLVSFYNNEISEKSEIFDDQFSVERPDGSNFTLKIRSTKLEDSAMYFCASPRGRGNTEAFFGQGTRLTVV.

The chain recombines TRBV11-2 with TRBJ2-3, with TRBD2 matching over 9 bases. The CDR3 spans 16 residues. Trimming removed 4 bases from V and 4 bases from J; junction bases left unmatched: 9. Germline loops: CDR1 SGHAT, CDR2 FQNNGV. Here the CDR3 DNA reads TGTGCCAGCAGCTGGACCGGGACTAGCAGGGCAGATACGCAGTATTTT. This sequence encodes CASSWTGTSRADTQYF.

The genes are TRBV13 and TRBJ1-1; D is possibly TRBD1 (5 bases). This CDR3 has 13 residues. The germline CDR1 and CDR2 sequences are PRHDT and FYEKMQ (reference sequence). V gave up 3 bases and J gave up 5 bases, with 10 bases separating them. CDR3 sequence (DNA): TGTGCCAGCAGCTTGTGGAGGGGTACTGAAGCTTTCTTT. Its protein is CASSLWRGTEAFF. Filled out from reference TRBV13 and TRBJ1-1, the complete variable domain reads AAGVIQSPRHLIKEKRETATLKCYPIPRHDTVYWYQQGPGQDPQFLISFYEKMQSDKGSIPDRFSAQQFSDYHSELNMSSLELGDSALYFCASSLWRGTEAFFGQGTRLTVV.

This clone was seen only a few times. The CDR3 spells CASSLRRTRHQETQYF. CDR3 sequence (DNA): TGTGCCAGCAGCCTACGTCGGACACGACACCAAGAGACCCAGTACTTC. The chain links TRBV7-8 to TRBJ2-5; D is possibly TRBD1 (5 bases). With 5 bases removed from V and 0 bases from J, the gap between germline ends came to 16 bases. The germline V gene has CDR1 SGHVS and CDR2 FQNEAQ. The CDR3 is made up of 16 amino acids.

This sequence joins TRBV9 and TRBJ2-3; TRBD2 aligns across 9 bases. The V and J ends lost 0 bases and 6 bases, in that order; junction bases with no gene match: 8. CDR3 size: 16 residues. Germline CDR1 is SGDLS and CDR2 is YYNGEE. The CDR3 DNA reads as TGTGCCAGCAGCGTAGCCCCCGGGACTAGCTTTGATACGCAGTATTTT. Translation: CASSVAPGTSFDTQYF.

The gene calls are TRBV7-3 and TRBJ2-3; no clear D. Trimming stripped 3 bases from V and 5 bases from J, with 9 bases between. The CDR3 has 13 residues. CDR1 is SGHTA, CDR2 FQGTGA, per germline. DNA of the CDR3: TGTGCCAGCAGCTTGGTTCTCGGAGATACGCAGTATTTT. Its protein is CASSLVLGDTQYF.

This chain uses TRBV7-9 with TRBJ2-1; 10 nucleotides match TRBD2. The junction had 9 bases not matched to a gene; V was cut back by 2 bases and J by 8 bases. The V gene's germline CDR1 is SEHNR and CDR2 FQNEAQ (reference sequence). The CDR3 consists of 16 residues. DNA of the CDR3: TGTGCCAGCAGCTTACTAGCGGGAGACCCGTTCGATGAGCAGTTCTTC. Protein product: CASSLLAGDPFDEQFF.

This clone was detected only a few times. The CDR3 loop reads CASSPEHHGQGQPQHF. DNA of the CDR3: TGTGCCAGTAGTCCTGAACACCACGGACAGGGACAGCCCCAGCATTTT. The V gene is TRBV19, the J gene TRBJ1-5, with TRBD1 matching 8 bases. Per germline, CDR1 LNHDA and CDR2 SQIVND (reference sequence). V lost 5 bases, J lost 7 bases, and 13 bases stayed unmatched. The CDR3 is 16 amino acids.

The V and J genes are TRBV19 and TRBJ2-1, with 15 bases that match TRBD2. The CDR3 consists of 15 residues. Germline loops: CDR1 LNHDA, CDR2 SQIVND (reference sequence). Losses at the gene ends were 8 bases for V and 1 base for J; bases not matched to a gene: 0. CDR3 sequence: CASGTSGRSYNEQFF. The CDR3, as DNA: TGTGCCAGTGGGACTAGCGGGAGGTCCTACAATGAGCAGTTCTTC.

V gene TRBV2 combines with J gene TRBJ2-2; the D is unclear. CDR1 and CDR2 (germline): SNHLY, FYNNEI. Trimming pared 4 bases from V and 0 bases from J, leaving 9 bases between. The length of the CDR3 is 15 residues. The CDR3 DNA reads TGTGCCAGCAGTGCAGGCGTATCGAACACCGGGGAGCTGTTTTTT. The encoded protein is CASSAGVSNTGELFF.

This clone turned up a few times. The chain is built from TRBV2 and TRBJ1-4; D possibly corresponds to TRBD1 (6 bases). There are 15 residues in the CDR3. V lost 2 bases to trimming and J lost 5 bases, with 12 bases between them. Per the germline V gene, CDR1 is SNHLY and CDR2 is FYNNEI. The CDR3 DNA reads TGTGCCAGCAGTGAAAGAGGGGGTAGAAATGAAAAACTGTTTTTT. It encodes CASSERGGRNEKLFF.

This clone was recorded only once. This CDR3 reads CASSLLAGGPGSTDTQYF. The CDR3 nucleotides are TGTGCCAGCAGCTTACTAGCGGGGGGGCCAGGTAGCACAGATACGCAGTATTTT. The J gene is TRBJ2-3, the V gene TRBV7-2; 12 bases are shared with TRBD2. The CDR3 is 18 amino acids. CDR1 is SGHTA and CDR2 is FQGNSA in the germline V gene. Trimming cost V 2 bases and J 0 bases; bases outside gene matches: 6.

DNA of the CDR3: TGTGCCAGCAGCGCCCAGGGGTTAGGTCAGCCCCAGCATTTT. Its translation: CASSAQGLGQPQHF. The chain recombines TRBV9 with TRBJ1-5, with D possibly matching TRBD1 (6 bases). Between the trimmed V and J ends, which lost 3 bases and 6 bases, there was a span of 13 bases. Germline CDR1 SGDLS, CDR2 YYNGEE. The length of the CDR3 is 14 residues.

The V gene is TRBV2, the J gene TRBJ1-1; D is unresolved. CDR1 and CDR2 (germline): SNHLY, FYNNEI. Trimming took 8 bases from V and 5 from J, leaving 15 bases between them. The CDR3 is made up of 13 amino acids. The CDR3 DNA is TGTGCCAGCCAGGTCGTGTTGGTAACTGAAGCTTTCTTT. This encodes CASQVVLVTEAFF.

The V and J genes are TRBV5-4 and TRBJ1-6; D is possibly TRBD1 (6 bases). The CDR3 totals 16 residues. Germline loops: CDR1 SGHNT, CDR2 YYREEE (reference sequence). Deletions cut 4 bases from V and 9 bases from J, with 20 bases between. CDR3: CASSNAGQTGGSPLHF. The CDR3 region has the DNA TGTGCCAGCAGCAACGCCGGACAGACCGGTGGTTCACCCCTCCACTTT.

The rearrangement joins TRBV7-8 to TRBJ2-3, with 16 bases lining up with TRBD2. From germline, CDR1 is SGHVS and CDR2 FQNEAQ. This CDR3 is 16 amino acids long. The ends lost 5 bases at V and 4 bases at J; junction bases unmatched: 3. The CDR3 bases are TGTGCCAGCAGCCCTGGGACTAGCGGGGGGGCAGATACGCAGTATTTT. Translating gives CASSPGTSGGADTQYF.

The rearrangement links TRBV6-5 to TRBJ2-7; D is perhaps TRBD2 (6 bases). The CDR3 extends over 14 amino acids. Germline V CDR1 and CDR2: MNHEY, SVGAGI. V shed 0 bases and J shed 6 bases, with 12 bases lying between them. The CDR3 is CASSYSVQGGEQYF. CDR3 bases: TGTGCCAGCAGTTACTCGGTGCAGGGAGGCGAGCAGTACTTC.